Each of the 14 T cell receptor beta chains below was sequenced from the same sample in a study of blood T cell repertoires in COVID-19. The assay was immunoSEQ multiplex PCR, and TCRdb's table has in-frame clones only and misses some. The sample includes 190,000 or so clones, roughly 80% of them seen just once. The sequenced sample consisted of PBMCs or T cells enriched from blood (not recorded which). Every receptor here comes from a man aged 35-49 years who had recovered from COVID-19.

The J gene is TRBJ2-2, the V gene TRBV6-5; TRBD1 is a possible D gene (5 bases). Germline V lookup: CDR1 MNHEY, CDR2 SVGAGI. The CDR3 runs 14 residues. V was clipped by 2 bases and J by 3 bases, with 7 bases between them. The CDR3 sequence is CASSYGRDTGELFF. CDR3 in DNA: TGTGCCAGCAGTTACGGCAGGGACACCGGGGAGCTGTTTTTT.

The rearrangement joins TRBV6-5 to TRBJ1-2, with D unresolved. Germline CDR1 MNHEY, CDR2 SVGAGI. This CDR3 is built from 10 residues. V was clipped by 2 bases and J by 14 bases, with 9 bases between them. This chain's CDR3 is CASSYRSGTF. Written as DNA, the CDR3 is TGTGCCAGCAGTTACAGAAGCGGTACCTTC.

The chain couples TRBV5-1 to TRBJ1-6, with a possible D match to TRBD1 (5 bases). The V end lost 0 bases, the J end lost 10 bases, and 14 bases lay between the germline ends. Germline V gene sequence: CDR1 SGHRS, CDR2 YFSETQ. CDR3 length equals 15 residues. Written as DNA, the CDR3 is TGCGCCAGCAGCTTGGTGACGGGAGAGGGGTCACCCCTCCACTTT. Translation: CASSLVTGEGSPLHF. Complete variable domain (other parts from reference TRBV5-1 and TRBJ1-6): KAGVTQTPRYLIKTRGQQVTLSCSPISGHRSVSWYQQTPGQGLQFLFEYFSETQRNKGNFPGRFSGRQFSNSRSEMNVSTLELGDSALYLCASSLVTGEGSPLHFGNGTRLTVT.

CDR3 in DNA: TGTGCCAGCAGCCCCCTTGGGACAGGGGTTAGTACTGAAGCTTTCTTT. This translates into CASSPLGTGVSTEAFF. This chain joins TRBV9 and TRBJ1-1, with 10 nucleotides matching TRBD1. This CDR3 region has 16 residues. The V and J ends lost 4 bases and 5 bases, in that order; junction bases with no gene match: 11. Germline loops: CDR1 SGDLS, CDR2 YYNGEE.

The rearrangement joins TRBV6-4 to TRBJ1-2; 10 bases are shared with TRBD1. Germline V gene lookup returns CDR1 MRHNA and CDR2 SNTAGT. CDR3 length: 15 amino acids. V gave up 4 bases and J gave up 7 bases; unmatched junction bases: 9. The CDR3 DNA sequence: TGTGCCAGCAGTGCCTCCGGGACAGGGGAAGGTGGCTACACCTTC. Its translation is CASSASGTGEGGYTF.

This clone was observed a single time. V gene TRBV6-5 combines with J gene TRBJ1-4; D gene ambiguous. This CDR3 comprises 13 residues. The V end was cut by 8 bases, the J end by 8 bases, with 15 bases between. From germline, CDR1 is MNHEY and CDR2 SVGAGI. Written as DNA, the CDR3 is TGTGCCAGCGCCCCGGGATCAACAGAAAAACTGTTTTTT. Its translation is CASAPGSTEKLFF.

The chain recombines TRBV21-1 with TRBJ1-5. TRBV21-1 is classified as a pseudogene. The CDR3 covers 18 residues. This CDR3 is CASSKKNGGGAYNQPQHF. CDR3 nucleotides: TGTGCCAGCAGCAAGAAAAACGGGGGTGGGGCGTACAATCAGCCCCAGCATTTT.

The chain combines TRBV19 with TRBJ1-1, with D unclear. Trimming pared 3 bases from V and 3 bases from J, leaving 8 bases between. The germline V gene encodes CDR1 LNHDA and CDR2 SQIVND (reference sequence). The CDR3 covers 13 residues. CDR3 amino acids: CASSMSRDTEAFF. Written as DNA, the CDR3 is TGTGCCAGTAGTATGTCACGGGACACTGAAGCTTTCTTT.

V gene TRBV5-4 combines with J gene TRBJ2-3, with TRBD2 identical over 12 bases. After removal of 2 bases from V and 3 bases from J, the junction contained 7 bases not matched to a gene. Germline V CDR1 and CDR2: SGHNT, YYREEE (reference sequence). The CDR3 covers 17 residues. The CDR3 loop reads CASSFRLAGVGTDTQYF. CDR3 bases: TGTGCCAGCAGCTTCCGACTAGCGGGGGTAGGGACAGATACGCAGTATTTT.

With regard to this clone: Other DNA variants within this sample encode the same CDR3. The genes are TRBV28 and TRBJ1-5; 8 nucleotides align to TRBD1. Germline V gene sequence: CDR1 MDHEN, CDR2 SYDVKM. V shed 6 bases, J shed 5 bases, and the junction held 12 bases outside the gene matches. The CDR3 sequence is 16 residues long. The CDR3 bases are TGTGCCAGCAGCGGAAGACTCAGGGGGCCAGATCAGCCCCAGCATTTT. Its protein is CASSGRLRGPDQPQHF.

In this sample, this clone turned up once. The rearrangement uses TRBV28 and TRBJ1-1, with D possibly TRBD1 on 5 matching bases. This CDR3 has 15 residues. Between the trimmed V and J ends, which lost 4 bases and 3 bases, there was a span of 15 bases. Germline V CDR1 and CDR2: MDHEN, SYDVKM. The CDR3 nucleotides read TGTGCCAGCAGTTATGGGCCTATAGGGGACACTGAAGCTTTCTTT. This translates into CASSYGPIGDTEAFF.

The chain is built from TRBV18 and TRBJ1-4; D possibly corresponds to TRBD1 (5 bases). V shed 4 bases and J shed 11 bases, with 14 bases lying between them. Germline V CDR1 and CDR2: KGHSH, LQKENI. CDR3 length: 13 amino acids. The CDR3 protein is CASSQYAGDKLFF. The CDR3 nucleotides read TGTGCCAGCTCACAATATGCGGGGGACAAACTGTTTTTT.

The genes are TRBV11-3 and TRBJ1-1; no firm D call. This CDR3 contains 11 residues. Trimming left V 1 base short and J 9 bases short, with 6 bases between. The germline V gene has CDR1 SGHNT and CDR2 YENEEA. Here the CDR3 DNA reads TGTGCCAGCAGCTTAGCGGGGAAAGCTTTCTTT. Protein product: CASSLAGKAFF.

The chain has TRBV4-3 and TRBJ1-2, with TRBD1 as a possible D gene (6 bases). Per the germline V gene, CDR1 is LGHNA and CDR2 is YSLEER. This CDR3 contains 16 residues. V dropped 0 bases and J dropped 4 bases, with 15 bases sitting between them. The CDR3 coding sequence is TGCGCCAGCAGCCAAGAACGTGGACAGTTTAGCTATGGCTACACCTTC. Translated, it gives CASSQERGQFSYGYTF.